This T cell receptor (beta chain) was sequenced during a study of post-analysis software for immune sequencing data. About the study: Disease trajectories encompassed relapsing-remitting, secondary progressive and progressive-relapsing multiple sclerosis.

Study-wide points: Co-batched samples clustered tightly together by F measure. The five TRBV segments detected at higher frequency in patients than in controls included TRBV5-6, TRBV5-1 and TRBV20-1. Those with multiple sclerosis, the patient group, showed significantly lower normalized Chao1 diversity than controls.

Points on this clonotype: Its target is not known.

Unique molecular identifiers were built into the TCR beta cDNA libraries. Yield was roughly 500,000 cDNA molecules from 1 to 10 million T cells. TCRdb used MiXCR to reprocess the PCR reads, holding one entry per CDR3 protein. The sample carries about 570,000 distinct CDR3 sequences, 30% to 40% recorded once. V was trimmed by 0 bases and J by 2 bases, leaving 22 bases between them. Germline assignment: CDR1 SGHRS and CDR2 YFSETQ. The CDR3 has 19 amino acids. This sequence was found in a girl aged 2-17 years with multiple sclerosis. V and J are TRBV5-1 and TRBJ2-3; D perhaps matches TRBD1 (5 bases). Sequences were obtained from blood. The CDR3 sequence is CASSLEARYRWTSTDTQYF. In DNA, the CDR3 is TGCGCCAGCAGCTTGGAAGCCCGCTACCGGTGGACATCCACAGATACGCAGTATTTT.